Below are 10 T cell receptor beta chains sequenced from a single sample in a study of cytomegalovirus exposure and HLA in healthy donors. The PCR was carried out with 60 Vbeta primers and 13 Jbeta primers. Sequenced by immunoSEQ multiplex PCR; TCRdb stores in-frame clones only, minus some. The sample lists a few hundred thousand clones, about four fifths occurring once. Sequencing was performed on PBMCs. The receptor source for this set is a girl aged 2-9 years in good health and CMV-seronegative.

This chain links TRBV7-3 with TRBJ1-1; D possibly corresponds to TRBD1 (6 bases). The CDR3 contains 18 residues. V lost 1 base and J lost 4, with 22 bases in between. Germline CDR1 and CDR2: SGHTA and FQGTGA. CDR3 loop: CASSLNGGWQGPTTEAFF. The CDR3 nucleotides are TGTGCCAGCAGCTTAAATGGTGGTTGGCAGGGGCCGACCACTGAAGCTTTCTTT.

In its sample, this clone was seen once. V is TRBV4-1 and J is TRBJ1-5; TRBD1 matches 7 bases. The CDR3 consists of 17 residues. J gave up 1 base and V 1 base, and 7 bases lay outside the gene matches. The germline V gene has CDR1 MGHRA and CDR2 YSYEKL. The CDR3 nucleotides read TGCGCCAGCAGCCAAGCTATGAGACAGGGAAGCAATCAGCCCCAGCATTTT. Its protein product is CASSQAMRQGSNQPQHF.

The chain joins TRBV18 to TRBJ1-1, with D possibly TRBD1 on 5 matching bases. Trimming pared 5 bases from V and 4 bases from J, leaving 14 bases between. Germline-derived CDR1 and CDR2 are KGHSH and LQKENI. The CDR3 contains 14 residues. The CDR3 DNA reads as TGTGCCAGCTCATTTGGGGCGGTGAGCACTGAAGCTTTCTTT. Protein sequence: CASSFGAVSTEAFF.

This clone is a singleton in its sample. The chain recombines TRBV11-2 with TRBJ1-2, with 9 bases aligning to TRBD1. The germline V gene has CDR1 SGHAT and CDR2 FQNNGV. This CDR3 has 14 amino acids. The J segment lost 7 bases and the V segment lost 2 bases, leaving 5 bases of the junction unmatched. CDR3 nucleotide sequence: TGTGCCAGCAGCTTACCTCAACAGGGGGCTGGCTACACCTTC. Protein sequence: CASSLPQQGAGYTF.

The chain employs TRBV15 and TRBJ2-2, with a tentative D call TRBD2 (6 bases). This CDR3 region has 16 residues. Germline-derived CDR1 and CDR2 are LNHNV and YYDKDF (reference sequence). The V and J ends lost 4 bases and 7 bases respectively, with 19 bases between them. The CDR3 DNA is TGTGCCACCAGCAAAAGACTAGTCTGGGCGGGCGGGGAGCTGTTTTTT. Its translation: CATSKRLVWAGGELFF.

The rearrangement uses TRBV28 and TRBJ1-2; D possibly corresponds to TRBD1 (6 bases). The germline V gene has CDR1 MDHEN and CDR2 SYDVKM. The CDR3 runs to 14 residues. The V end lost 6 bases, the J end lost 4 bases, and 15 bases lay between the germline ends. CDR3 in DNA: TGTGCCAGCAGCCCCGGACAGATTTTCTATGGCTACACCTTC. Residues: CASSPGQIFYGYTF.

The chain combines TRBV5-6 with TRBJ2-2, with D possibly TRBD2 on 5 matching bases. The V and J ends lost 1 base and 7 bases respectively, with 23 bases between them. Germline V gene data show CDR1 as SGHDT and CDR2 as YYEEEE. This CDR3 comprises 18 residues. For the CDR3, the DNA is TGTGCCAGCAGCTTGTCTCTCGGCAGGACGACCGGGGTCGGGGAGCTGTTTTTT. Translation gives CASSLSLGRTTGVGELFF.

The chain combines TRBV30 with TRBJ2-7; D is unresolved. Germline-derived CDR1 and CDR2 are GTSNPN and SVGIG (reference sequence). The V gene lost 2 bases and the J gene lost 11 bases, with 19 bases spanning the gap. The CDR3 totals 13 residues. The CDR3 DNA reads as TGTGCCTGGAGTCCCCCCGGAGCCTCTTATGAGTACTTC. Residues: CAWSPPGASYEYF.

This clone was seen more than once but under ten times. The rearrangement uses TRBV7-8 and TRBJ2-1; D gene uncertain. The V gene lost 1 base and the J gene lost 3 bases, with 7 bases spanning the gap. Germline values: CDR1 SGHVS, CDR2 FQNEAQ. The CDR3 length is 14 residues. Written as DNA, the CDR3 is TGTGCCAGCAGCTTAGGGGCTGGCTACAATGAGCAGTTCTTC. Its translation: CASSLGAGYNEQFF.

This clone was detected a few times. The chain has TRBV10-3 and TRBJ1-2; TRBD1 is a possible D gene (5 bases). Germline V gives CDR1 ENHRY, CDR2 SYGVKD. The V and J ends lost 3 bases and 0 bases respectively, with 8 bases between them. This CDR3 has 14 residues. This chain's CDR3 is CAISEQDANYGYTF. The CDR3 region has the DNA TGTGCCATCAGTGAACAGGATGCTAACTATGGCTACACCTTC.